A single sample is the source of the 17 T cell receptor beta chains below, sequenced in a study of blood T cell repertoires in COVID-19. Clones were read by immunoSEQ multiplex PCR, and TCRdb kept only the in-frame ones, dropping some. The sample has approximately 150,000 clones, about four fifths seen once. Input material: peripheral blood. The receptors stem from a woman aged 70 to 79 who had recovered from COVID-19.

The chain combines TRBV5-4 with TRBJ2-7; 9 bases line up with TRBD1. The germline V gene encodes CDR1 SGHNT and CDR2 YYREEE (reference sequence). V lost 4 bases and J lost 11; bases outside the gene matches: 13. The CDR3 consists of 14 residues. The DNA of the CDR3 is TGTGCCAGCAGCCCCCCGGACAGGGGTTTCCCCGAGTACTTC. Amino acids: CASSPPDRGFPEYF.

CDR3 nucleotides: TGCGCCAGCAGCCACCCCGCGGGGAGGAGAGAAACCGGGGAGCTGTTTTTT. Amino acid sequence: CASSHPAGRRETGELFF. J is TRBJ2-2 and V is TRBV4-1; possible D gene TRBD2, 6 bases. The germline V and J ends were trimmed by 3 bases and 5 bases, with 19 bases remaining between them. This CDR3 is 17 amino acids long. CDR1 MGHRA and CDR2 YSYEKL come from the germline V gene.

This chain joins TRBV3-1 (or the pseudogene TRBV3-2) and TRBJ1-6; 9 nucleotides match TRBD1. Germline assignment: CDR1 LGHDT and CDR2 YNNKEL (reference sequence). V dropped 2 bases and J dropped 8; count of bases not matched to a gene: 4. The CDR3 length is 15 residues. CDR3 region: CASSQPQGADSPLHF. For the CDR3, the DNA is TGTGCCAGCAGCCAACCACAGGGGGCTGATTCACCCCTCCACTTT.

A single count supports this clone. The chain joins TRBV4-3 to TRBJ1-5; 7 nucleotides line up with TRBD1. The germline gives CDR1 LGHNA, CDR2 YSLEER. Trimming at V came to 4 bases and at J to 5 bases, leaving 8 bases not matched to a gene. This CDR3 has 15 amino acids. The CDR3 DNA sequence: TGCGCCAGCAGCCTGGAGACAGGGCTCCATCAGCCCCAGCATTTT. Translation: CASSLETGLHQPQHF.

As to this clone: Its ends do not fully match the called genes, so a read error is possible. The chain uses TRBV12-3 or TRBV12-4 and TRBJ1-2; a possible D gene is TRBD1 (5 bases). This CDR3 spans 11 amino acids. CDR3 protein: CASSLGPGVAF. The CDR3 DNA reads TGTGCCAGCAGTTTGGGGCCTGGGGTTGCCTTC.

A few counts support this clone. J is TRBJ2-1 and V is TRBV29-1, with D maybe TRBD1 (6 bases). V was cut by 7 bases and J by 7 bases, with 11 bases left in between. Germline V gives CDR1 SQVTM, CDR2 ANQGSEA. This CDR3 is 11 amino acids long. The CDR3 here is CSGGHSNEQFF. The CDR3 bases are TGCAGCGGGGGGCACTCGAATGAGCAGTTCTTC.

The chain combines TRBV5-1 with TRBJ2-5; possibly TRBD2 for D (5 bases). Germline V gene sequence: CDR1 SGHRS, CDR2 YFSETQ. The CDR3 length is 13 residues. Trimming took 3 bases from V and 5 from J, leaving 11 bases between them. The CDR3 loop reads CASSWTPRETQYF. For the CDR3, the DNA is TGCGCCAGCAGCTGGACTCCCCGGGAGACCCAGTACTTC.

The CDR3 protein is CASSLVGRGGTEAFF. The CDR3 DNA reads as TGTGCCAGCAGCTTAGTTGGAAGGGGCGGCACTGAAGCTTTCTTT. This chain links TRBV7-2 with TRBJ1-1; D is perhaps TRBD1 (5 bases). The CDR3 is made up of 15 amino acids. Germline CDR1 and CDR2: SGHTA and FQGNSA. V lost 1 base and J lost 4, with 13 bases in between.

This rearrangement joins TRBV18 to TRBJ2-1; D is unresolved. This CDR3 has 14 amino acids. Germline lookup yields CDR1 KGHSH and CDR2 LQKENI. V was cut by 5 bases and J by 3 bases, with 11 bases left in between. The CDR3 DNA reads as TGTGCCAGCTCATCCCCACGACACTACAATGAGCAGTTCTTC. As protein: CASSSPRHYNEQFF.

The chain employs TRBV5-1 and TRBJ1-1, with 11 positions matching TRBD1. The ends lost 4 bases at V and 10 bases at J; junction bases unmatched: 6. The CDR3 has 13 residues. CDR1 is SGHRS and CDR2 is YFSETQ in the germline V gene. The CDR3 loop reads CASSPGTGGAAFF. The CDR3, as DNA: TGCGCCAGCAGCCCTGGGACAGGGGGTGCAGCTTTCTTT.

The sample holds a few counts of this clone. V is TRBV2 and J is TRBJ1-2; possible D gene TRBD1, 6 bases. V lost 4 bases and J 2 bases, leaving 11 bases between the germline ends. Germline V gene lookup returns CDR1 SNHLY and CDR2 FYNNEI. The CDR3 totals 14 residues. As DNA, the CDR3 is TGTGCCAGCAGTGGTCAGGGGATAAACTATGGCTACACCTTC. Amino acid sequence: CASSGQGINYGYTF.

This clone was counted a few times. V gene TRBV30 combines with J gene TRBJ1-4, with TRBD1 matching 7 bases. The CDR3 has 15 residues. Germline lookup yields CDR1 GTSNPN and CDR2 SVGIG (reference sequence). V shed 4 bases and J 11 bases; nucleotides not matched to a gene: 16. The CDR3 sequence is CAWTERRQGGRKLFF. The CDR3 DNA reads as TGTGCCTGGACTGAACGAAGACAGGGCGGTCGGAAACTGTTTTTT.

This chain connects TRBV5-1 to TRBJ1-4; D is uncertain. Germline V gene sequence: CDR1 SGHRS, CDR2 YFSETQ. The CDR3 has 15 residues. The V gene lost 4 bases and the J gene lost 4 bases, with 14 bases spanning the gap. CDR3 sequence: CASSPQVQDNEKLFF. DNA of the CDR3: TGCGCCAGCAGCCCCCAGGTGCAGGATAATGAAAAACTGTTTTTT.

V is TRBV6-2 or TRBV6-3 and J is TRBJ1-2; D not resolved. Germline V gives CDR1 MNHEY, CDR2 SVGEGT. The CDR3 is 15 residues long. V was shortened by 2 bases and J by 5 bases, with 15 bases between the two germline ends. The CDR3 sequence: CASSYRGRRVYGYTF. The CDR3 DNA is TGTGCCAGCAGTTACCGTGGGAGGAGAGTGTATGGCTACACCTTC.

The chain uses TRBV5-4 and TRBJ2-5; D not certain. This CDR3 contains 12 residues. Germline V lookup: CDR1 SGHNT, CDR2 YYREEE (reference sequence). Trimming pared 1 base from V and 4 bases from J, leaving 5 bases between. CDR3 in DNA: TGTGCCAGCAGCTTGTCCCGAGAGACCCAGTACTTC. Translating gives CASSLSRETQYF. Combining the CDR3 with reference TRBV5-4 and TRBJ2-5 gives the whole variable domain ETGVTQSPTHLIKTRGQQVTLRCSSQSGHNTVSWYQQALGQGPQFIFQYYREEENGRGNFPPRFSGLQFPNYSSELNVNALELDDSALYLCASSLSRETQYFGPGTRLLVL.

The chain is built from TRBV10-3 and TRBJ1-1, with D maybe TRBD1 (5 bases). The germline V gene has CDR1 ENHRY and CDR2 SYGVKD. This CDR3 is 14 amino acids long. The V and J ends lost 0 bases and 11 bases respectively, with 16 bases between them. The CDR3 here is CAISESIQGAGAFF. The CDR3 nucleotides read TGTGCCATCAGTGAGTCGATTCAGGGCGCTGGGGCTTTCTTT.

The rearrangement links TRBV7-2 to TRBJ2-3; 9 bases map to TRBD2. This CDR3 has 16 amino acids. Germline V CDR1 and CDR2: SGHTA, FQGNSA. The V gene end was trimmed by 6 bases and the J gene end by 6 bases; junction bases not matched to a gene: 13. The CDR3 DNA follows: TGTGCCAGCAGACCCCGAGAGACTAGCGGTTTGGATACGCAGTATTTT. Translating it yields CASRPRETSGLDTQYF.